This T cell receptor beta chain was retrieved from a study of beta chain features in type 1 diabetes. In its sample, this clone was seen a few times. The germline gives CDR1 SGHRS, CDR2 YFSETQ. CDR3 length: 15 amino acids. With V trimmed by 4 bases and J by 2 bases, 6 bases remained unmatched. The sequenced template was cDNA made from the entire isolated RNA. Sequenced by immunoSEQ multiplex PCR; TCRdb stores in-frame clones only, minus some. Of 200,000 to 250,000 clones in the sample, 14% were seen once. The chain recombines TRBV5-1 with TRBJ2-7, with TRBD1 matching 10 bases. This receptor was identified in a middle-aged woman in good health. The sample was naive CD4+ T cells from blood. The CDR3 coding sequence is TGCGCCAGCAGCACCTGGACAGGGGGGACCTACGAGCAGTACTTC. It encodes CASSTWTGGTYEQYF.